The 7 T cell receptor beta chains reported below all come from one sample, sequenced in a study of T cells after yellow fever vaccination. TCRdb called the 5' RACE reads again in MiXCR, with one record for every CDR3 protein. The table lists approximately 240,000 distinct CDR3 sequences, 3.6% of them singletons. The sequences come from PBMCs, collected 15 days after the yellow fever booster vaccination. Receptors were obtained from a man between 18 and 35 years old who received the YFV17D yellow fever vaccine.

This clonotype was detected ten times or more. The CDR3 sequence: CASSLRGGWNTEAFF. In DNA, the CDR3 is TGCGCCAGCAGCCTCCGGGGCGGCTGGAACACTGAAGCTTTCTTT. The chain carries TRBV5-1 and TRBJ1-1; D possibly corresponds to TRBD1 (5 bases). The CDR3 length is 15 residues. Deletions cut 4 bases from V and 1 base from J, with 14 bases between. Germline lookup yields CDR1 SGHRS and CDR2 YFSETQ.

This clonotype has at least ten counts. The chain is built from TRBV5-6 and TRBJ2-1; 10 bases fit TRBD1. The CDR3 extends over 15 amino acids. Germline values: CDR1 SGHDT, CDR2 YYEEEE. V lost 4 bases, J lost 7 bases, and 8 bases stayed unmatched. CDR3 nucleotides: TGTGCCAGCAGCCGATTTGACAGGGGGCGTAATGAGCAGTTCTTC. Its translation: CASSRFDRGRNEQFF.

In this sample, this clonotype turned up many times. J is TRBJ2-1 and V is TRBV29-1, with 13 bases identical to TRBD2. The germline CDR1 and CDR2 sequences are SQVTM and ANQGSEA. This CDR3 region has 13 residues. V lost 6 bases to trimming and J lost 9 bases; unmatched junction nucleotides: 5. The CDR3 sequence is CSVATSGGGEQFF. In nucleotides, the CDR3 is TGCAGCGTGGCTACTAGCGGGGGGGGTGAGCAGTTCTTC.

The V and J genes are TRBV29-1 and TRBJ2-1, with D uncertain. This CDR3 spans 14 amino acids. CDR1 SQVTM and CDR2 ANQGSEA come from the germline V gene. The germline V and J ends were trimmed by 6 bases and 9 bases, with 21 bases remaining between them. CDR3 in amino acids: CSVRGSVGSSEQFF. CDR3 DNA: TGCAGCGTACGCGGTTCGGTTGGAAGCAGTGAGCAGTTCTTC.

This clonotype was recorded at least ten times. The V gene is TRBV14, the J gene TRBJ2-1, with 10 nucleotides matching TRBD2. Germline lookup yields CDR1 SGHDN and CDR2 FVKESK. The CDR3 spans 16 residues. With V trimmed by 3 bases and J by 3 bases, 5 bases remained unmatched. This CDR3 is CASSQVTSGNYNEQFF. CDR3 nucleotides: TGTGCCAGCAGCCAGGTAACTAGCGGGAACTACAATGAGCAGTTCTTC.

Ten or more counts support this clonotype. The CDR3 loop reads CASSRGGEQTQYF. The CDR3 DNA reads as TGTGCCAGCAGCAGGGGAGGTGAGCAGACCCAGTACTTC. The rearrangement joins TRBV9 to TRBJ2-5; D may be TRBD2 (6 bases). Germline CDR1 SGDLS, CDR2 YYNGEE. This CDR3 contains 13 residues. With 4 bases removed from V and 6 bases from J, the gap between germline ends came to 13 bases.

There are many counts of this clonotype. The J gene is TRBJ1-5, the V gene TRBV20-1; D is possibly TRBD1 (5 bases). CDR1 and CDR2 (germline): DFQATT, SNEGSKA (reference sequence). Trimming removed 5 bases at V and 0 bases at J, with 8 bases between. This CDR3 is built from 13 residues. CDR3 region: CSAGGNSNQPQHF. CDR3 bases: TGCAGTGCTGGGGGGAATAGCAATCAGCCCCAGCATTTT.